Following are 19 T cell receptor beta chains from one sample sequenced in a study of T cells in Graves' hyperthyroidism and ophthalmopathy (dated by TCRdb to the late 2010s). Libraries were constructed by multiplex PCR. For sequencing, an Illumina HiSeq 2000 was employed. TCR beta CDR3 regions were amplified from RNA transcripts. The TCR CDR3 was subjected to a first round of RT-PCR using the HTBI primer set and the Qiagen OneStep RT-PCR kit. TCRdb redid the processing of the public reads, applying fastp at Q25 and MiXCR, and retained in-frame beta chains. Each CDR3 protein gets just one entry, which takes the most common genes and DNA from the rows behind it. Across this sample there are fewer than 750,000 distinct CDR3 sequences, with about 14% seen only once. The ten largest clones add up to roughly an eighth of the sample. The material sequenced was blood. The receptors derive from a woman aged 50 to 60 with Graves' ophthalmopathy.

This clonotype has a count of ten or more. CDR3 sequence reads: CASSFTGGTDTQYF. In DNA form, the CDR3 reads TGTGCCAGCAGCTTCACCGGGGGCACAGATACGCAGTATTTT. This chain uses TRBV7-2 with TRBJ2-3, with a possible D match to TRBD2 (5 bases). V dropped 3 bases and J dropped 1 base, with 8 bases sitting between them. The length of the CDR3 is 14 residues. Germline CDR1 is SGHTA and CDR2 is FQGNSA.

This clonotype was seen a few times. CDR3 coding DNA: TGTGCCATCAGTGAGAATCTAGCGGGAGTTGGCAATGAGCAGTTCTTC. It specifies CAISENLAGVGNEQFF. The chain joins TRBV10-3 to TRBJ2-1; TRBD2 matches at 10 bases. Germline loops: CDR1 ENHRY, CDR2 SYGVKD. CDR3 length: 16 residues. The trim removed 2 bases at V and 6 bases at J, leaving 7 bases unmatched.

The V gene is TRBV5-1, the J gene TRBJ2-1; perhaps D is TRBD1 or TRBD2 (5 bases each). The CDR3 sequence is 17 residues long. The V end lost 2 bases, the J end lost 2 bases, and 17 bases lay between the germline ends. The germline V gene has CDR1 SGHRS and CDR2 YFSETQ. The CDR3 DNA follows: TGCGCCAGCAGCTTCCTCTGGGGTCGGGACGCCTACAATGAGCAGTTCTTC. It is translated as CASSFLWGRDAYNEQFF.

The sample holds many counts of this clonotype. The chain recombines TRBV10-3 with TRBJ2-7; 10 nucleotides match TRBD1. The CDR3 runs to 14 residues. Germline V gives CDR1 ENHRY, CDR2 SYGVKD. With V trimmed by 6 bases and J by 4 bases, 6 bases remained unmatched. The chain's CDR3 is CAISRGTGDYEQYF. CDR3 bases: TGTGCCATCAGCAGGGGGACAGGGGATTACGAGCAGTACTTC.

In this sample, this clonotype turned up many times. The J gene is TRBJ1-1, the V gene TRBV28; D remains unclear. V was clipped by 7 bases and J by 0 bases, with 15 bases between them. Germline V CDR1 and CDR2: MDHEN, SYDVKM. This CDR3 is built from 15 residues. The CDR3 sequence is CASIELATVNTEAFF. CDR3 nucleotides: TGTGCCAGCATTGAGTTGGCAACGGTGAACACTGAAGCTTTCTTT.

This clonotype was observed many times. The V call is TRBV7-6, the J call TRBJ1-3; TRBD1 matches at 8 bases. The CDR3 length is 14 residues. Trimming cost V 1 base and J 7 bases; bases outside gene matches: 3. Germline loops: CDR1 SGHVS, CDR2 FNYEAQ. This CDR3 is CASSLGTGTNTIYF. The CDR3 region has the DNA TGTGCCAGCAGCTTAGGGACAGGGACCAACACCATATATTTT.

On this clonotype itself: It is likely a read error, because the conserved phenylalanine at the end of the CDR3 is missing. V usage is TRBV12-3 or TRBV12-4 and J usage is TRBJ1-1, with TRBD1 matching 7 bases. The CDR3 consists of 14 residues. The V gene end was trimmed by 5 bases and the J gene end by 2 bases; junction bases not matched to a gene: 5. The CDR3 loop is CASSPGTVNTEAFL. The CDR3 DNA reads as TGTGCCAGCAGTCCAGGGACAGTAAACACTGAAGCTTTCCTT.

This clonotype has just a few counts. The chain couples TRBV10-3 to TRBJ2-1; 9 bases align to TRBD1. CDR3 size: 13 residues. Germline CDR1 and CDR2: ENHRY and SYGVKD. The J segment lost 5 bases and the V segment lost 5 bases, leaving 1 base of the junction unmatched. CDR3: CAISWDRDNEQFF. The CDR3 DNA reads as TGTGCCATCAGTTGGGACAGGGACAATGAGCAGTTCTTC.

This clonotype has a count of ten or more. The rearrangement links TRBV9 to TRBJ1-1, with 11 bases lining up with TRBD1. This CDR3 is built from 18 residues. Per the germline V gene, CDR1 is SGDLS and CDR2 is YYNGEE. Trimming at V came to 0 bases and at J to 1 base, leaving 8 bases not matched to a gene. The DNA for the CDR3 is TGTGCCAGCAGCGTAGGGGTGGGGACAGGGGGAACGAACACTGAAGCTTTCTTT. It encodes CASSVGVGTGGTNTEAFF.

In its sample, this clonotype was seen many times. This chain links TRBV12-3 or TRBV12-4 with TRBJ1-1; the D is unclear. The CDR3 sequence is 14 residues long. V was clipped by 5 bases and J by 0 bases, with 10 bases between them. CDR3 DNA sequence: TGTGCCAGCAGTCAGACACACATGAACACTGAAGCTTTCTTT. Protein sequence: CASSQTHMNTEAFF.

This clonotype has more than one count but fewer than ten. The V and J genes are TRBV7-9 and TRBJ2-3, with TRBD2 matching 9 bases. The junction had 10 bases not matched to a gene; V was cut back by 5 bases and J by 4 bases. The CDR3 sequence is 16 residues long. Germline V CDR1 and CDR2: SEHNR, FQNEAQ (reference sequence). The CDR3 DNA reads TGTGCCAGCAGCCCTAAGCAAGCGGGAGGATCAGATACGCAGTATTTT. It codes for CASSPKQAGGSDTQYF. Full variable domain (remainder filled in from reference TRBV7-9 and TRBJ2-3): DTGVSQNPRHKITKRGQNVTFRCDPISEHNRLYWYRQTLGQGPEFLTYFQNEAQLEKSRLLSDRFSAERPKGSFSTLEIQRTEQGDSAMYLCASSPKQAGGSDTQYFGPGTRLTVL.

This clonotype was seen many times. The genes are TRBV6-2 or TRBV6-3 and TRBJ2-7, with TRBD1 as a possible D gene (6 bases). The CDR3 has 14 amino acids. Germline V gene sequence: CDR1 MNHEY, CDR2 SVGEGT. Trimming cost V 6 bases and J 0 bases, with 12 bases left between them. As DNA, the CDR3 is TGTGCCAGCAGAGACGGACAGAGCTCCTACGAGCAGTACTTC. Translating gives CASRDGQSSYEQYF.

V is TRBV10-3 and J is TRBJ1-3; no clear D. The germline CDR1 and CDR2 sequences are ENHRY and SYGVKD. The CDR3 loop spans 12 amino acids. With 10 bases removed from V and 4 bases from J, the gap between germline ends came to 11 bases. CDR3 coding DNA: TGTGCCACCGACACCTTCGGAAACACCATATATTTT. Translation gives CATDTFGNTIYF.

This chain links TRBV5-6 with TRBJ1-1, with 12 bases fitting TRBD1. V was pared by 3 bases and J by 6 bases, with 6 bases of the junction left unmatched. Germline V gene data show CDR1 as SGHDT and CDR2 as YYEEEE. The length of the CDR3 is 15 residues. The CDR3 coding sequence is TGTGCCAGCAGCTCCTGGGGACAGGGGGCTTCTGAAGCTTTCTTT. Translated, it gives CASSSWGQGASEAFF.

This clonotype was observed a handful of times. V and J are TRBV6-1 and TRBJ2-1; D gene unclear. Germline V lookup: CDR1 MNHNS, CDR2 SASEGT. Trimming stripped 8 bases from V and 6 bases from J, with 14 bases between. The CDR3 spans 13 residues. The CDR3 region is CASFGRARNEQFF. The CDR3, as DNA: TGTGCCAGCTTTGGTCGTGCGCGCAATGAGCAGTTCTTC.

V and J are TRBV7-8 and TRBJ1-6, with D perhaps matching TRBD1 (6 bases). CDR3 length equals 16 residues. The V gene lost 4 bases and the J gene lost 14 bases, with 24 bases spanning the gap. The germline gives CDR1 SGHVS, CDR2 FQNEAQ. CDR3 bases: TGTGCCAGCAGCTGGGAAGGGGACACCCCAGGTGGGGCCCTCCACTTT. This translates into CASSWEGDTPGGALHF.

This clonotype was detected only a few times. The chain recombines TRBV6-9 with TRBJ2-7; D is ambiguous. Trimming left V 4 bases short and J 9 bases short, with 16 bases between. This CDR3 spans 13 amino acids. The germline CDR1 and CDR2 sequences are MNHGY and SVAAGI. The CDR3 spells CASSLYPGLGQYF. CDR3 nucleotide sequence: TGTGCCAGCAGTTTATATCCGGGTCTGGGGCAGTACTTC.

The gene calls are TRBV5-1 and TRBJ2-5; 10 nucleotides align to TRBD2. The CDR3 length is 16 residues. V lost 4 bases and J lost 5; bases outside the gene matches: 11. Germline V gene sequence: CDR1 SGHRS, CDR2 YFSETQ. CDR3 in DNA: TGCGCCAGCAGCCCCGGAGCGAGCGGGGGGGGGGAGACCCAGTACTTC. Its protein is CASSPGASGGGETQYF.

The sample holds many counts of this clonotype. The rearrangement uses TRBV20-1 and TRBJ1-5; TRBD1 matches 8 bases. The CDR3 spans 14 residues. Germline trimming cut 0 bases from V and 9 bases from J; bases unmatched to any gene: 7. CDR1 DFQATT and CDR2 SNEGSKA come from the germline V gene (reference sequence). The CDR3 coding sequence is TGCAGTGCTAGAGATACAGGGGGGCTTCGGCCCCAGCATTTT. It translates to CSARDTGGLRPQHF.